This T cell receptor (beta chain) was sequenced during a study of T cell repertoires in cytomegalovirus infection. Overall study: Indications of both CMV infection and matching HLA type were provided by public TCR beta signatures.

TCRdb independently ran MiXCR on the reads; one entry per CDR3 protein. The sample shows 630,000 or so distinct CDR3 sequences, about 24% of them seen only once. The germline CDR1 and CDR2 sequences are SQVTM and ANQGSEA. The CDR3 extends over 11 amino acids. The V segment lost 1 base and the J segment 9 bases; nucleotides outside the gene matches: 0. This clonotype appeared once. What it recognizes is unknown. General study results and limits: The study found HLA-C-restricted CMV-specific TCR beta clonotypes dominating the ex vivo response. Individuals carrying CMV plus the relevant HLA were identified by cumulative frequency of public TCR beta families.

The gene calls are TRBV29-1 and TRBJ2-3; the match to TRBD1 covers 8 bases. The sample taken for sequencing was CD8+ T cells from PBMCs. The clonotype comes from a human donor in good health (CMV status not recorded). Some clones in this sample may be carry-over from other donors' samples. CDR3 bases: TGCAGCGTTGAAGCAGGGGGCACGCAGTATTTT. This codes for CSVEAGGTQYF.